This T cell receptor beta chain was obtained from a study of somatic mutations in cytotoxic T cells in rheumatoid arthritis. General observations from the study: Clonality measured in CD8+ T cells did not differ significantly between rheumatoid arthritis patients and age-matched healthy controls.

This table comes from immunoSEQ multiplex PCR, and its TCRdb copy is limited to in-frame clones, with some not included. This sample has around 11,000 clones, with roughly 85% found just once. V was pared by 4 bases and J by 0 bases, with 13 bases between. The CDR3 contains 15 residues. Germline loops: CDR1 LGHNA, CDR2 YSLEER. On this clone itself: The antigen remains undetermined.

The sequencing sample was made of CD8+ T cells sorted from blood. The rearrangement joins TRBV4-3 to TRBJ2-7, with D possibly being TRBD1 (6 bases). The receptor was derived from an adult with rheumatoid arthritis. The DNA for the CDR3 is TGCGCCAGCAGCCGTGACAGGATCAGCTCCTACGAGCAGTACTTC. Translation: CASSRDRISSYEQYF.